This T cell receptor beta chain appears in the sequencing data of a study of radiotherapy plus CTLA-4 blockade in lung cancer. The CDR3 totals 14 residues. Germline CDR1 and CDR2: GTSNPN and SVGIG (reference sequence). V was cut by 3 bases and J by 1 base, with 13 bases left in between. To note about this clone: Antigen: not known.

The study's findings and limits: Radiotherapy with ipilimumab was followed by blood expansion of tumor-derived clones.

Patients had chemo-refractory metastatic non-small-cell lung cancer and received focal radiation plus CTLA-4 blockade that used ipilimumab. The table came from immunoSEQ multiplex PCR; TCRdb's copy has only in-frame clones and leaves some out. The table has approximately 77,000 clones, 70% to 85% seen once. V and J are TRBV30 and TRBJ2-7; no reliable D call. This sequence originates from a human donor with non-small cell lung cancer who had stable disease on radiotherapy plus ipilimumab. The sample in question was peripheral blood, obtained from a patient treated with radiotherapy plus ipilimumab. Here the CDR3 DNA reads TGTGCCTGGAGCGCAGGAATCCAATCCTACGAGCAGTACTTC. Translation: CAWSAGIQSYEQYF.